This TCR beta chain comes out of a study of vaccination effects on CD4 cells after COVID-19 (dated by TCRdb to between 2021 and 2024). Regarding the research as a whole: Participants received two doses of either the BNT162b2 or the mRNA-1273 mRNA SARS-CoV-2 vaccine. SARS-CoV-2 spike-specific CD4+ TCR repertoires were compared before and after mRNA vaccination in COVID-19 convalescent patients and in infection-naive vaccine recipients. Altogether, some 10 COVID-19 convalescent patients and a few SARS-CoV-2-naive healthy vaccine recipients made up the full study. Cultures from other donors in the study were sequenced using the Oncomine TCR Beta short-read assay on an Illumina iSeq 100. Paper-wide results and their limitations: Clones induced by infection and clones induced by vaccination both contracted markedly at late timepoints after vaccination, which fits with T cell responses waning over time. In healthy vaccine recipients, vaccine-induced clones were almost all SARS-CoV-2 mono-reactive, with only 1 of 255 cross-reactive with common cold coronaviruses. The study was limited by a small number of convalescent patients, and early post-infection timepoints were lacking.

To identify antigen-specific CD4+ T cell clonotypes by their expansion, the ViraFEST assay first stimulated PBMC with viral peptide pools and then applied TCR sequencing. After around eleven days of culture, CD4+ T cells were isolated with the EasySep CD4+ T cell isolation kit. The absence of prior SARS-CoV-2 infection in healthy vaccine recipients was confirmed by negative nucleocapsid antibodies before and after vaccination. Each well held 1.5 million to 2.5 million PBMC cultured in IMDM containing approximately 5.3% human AB serum, 8.5 to 10 IU/ml IL-2 and gentamicin, along with roughly 10 ug/ml peptides. On days 3 and 7, half of the culture medium was replaced with fresh IL-2-containing medium. Unless noted otherwise, every peptide stimulation condition was grown in triplicate wells. PBMC were separated from whole blood using Ficoll-Paque Plus gradient centrifugation and were then either cryopreserved at -140C or used fresh. Overlapping peptide pools spanned the spike proteins of SARS-CoV-2 and the common cold coronaviruses HCoV-NL63, HCoV-OC43 and HCoV-229E. The QIAamp micro DNA kit was used to extract genomic DNA from the cultured CD4+ T cells.

At the junction V is shortened by 0 bases and J by 4 bases, with 18 bases in between. CDR1 LNHNV and CDR2 YYDKDF were looked up in the germline V gene (reference sequence). There are 17 amino acids in the CDR3, from cysteine to phenylalanine inclusive. Only CDR3 DNA remains: 51 bases, in frame from the first base. Comment on this clone: Its antigen remains unidentified. Base qualities are missing; no much larger clone stands one base away.

The protocol used for the library was the immunoSEQ multiplex PCR assay. TCR beta CDR3 sequencing was performed on DNA from the cultured, isolated CD4+ T cells. On the authors' methods: Non-productive TCR sequences were removed and reads were trimmed to the CDR3 region, keeping CDR3s of at least 7 amino acids. The MANAFEST web app was used to pick out antigen-specific clonotypes by comparing their expansion in peptide wells with that in reference cultures. To be called positive, a clone needed expansion at FDR<0.05 compared with the reference and with all other wells, an odds ratio greater than 5, and a frequency greater than 0.1% in two replicate wells. Cross-reactive clonotypes were defined as significantly expanded in SARS-CoV-2 spike wells and in at least one common cold coronavirus spike condition. CDR3 similarity was assessed by Levenshtein distance using the stringdist R package, and unrooted trees were constructed with ape in R 3.6.1. Imported from immuneACCESS, the table was reduced by TCRdb to in-frame sequences with V and J called. These copies leave out some clones; in studies compared against another copy, an unresolved V gene accounts for under half, and the cause of the remainder is not known. Clone size and the V and J calls come from that table; the DNA yielded D and trimming. Present in this sample are some 31,000 clones, 60% to 75% of which were seen just once. The top ten clonotypes cover around 26% of the sample.

This receptor chain uses TRBV15 and TRBJ1-2; TRBD1 is a possible D gene, resting on 5 matching bases. The origin of this receptor is a human donor who received a COVID-19 vaccine. This specimen consisted of CD4+ T cells from PBMCs cultured with HCoV-OC43 spike peptides, obtained before COVID-19 vaccination. The meaning of the sample's cell subset or site label: HCoV-OC43 spike overlapping peptide pool stimulation. CDR3 reads: CATSRDRRGGTGYGYTF. The nucleotides read TGTGCCACCAGCAGAGATCGGCGGGGAGGGACTGGCTATGGCTACACCTTC.